The 16 T cell receptor beta chains listed next were all sequenced from one sample in a study of CD8+CD57+ T cells in acquired aplastic anemia. The template for TCR beta VDJ and CDR3 sequence profiling was genomic DNA. TCRdb re-analysed the reads in MiXCR, keeping a single row per CDR3 protein. The profile shows 200,000 or so distinct CDR3 sequences, under 70% of them singletons. The source material was sorted CD4+, CD8+, or CD8+CD57+ T cells (not recorded which) from PBMCs. These TCRs come from a human donor with severe aplastic anemia or a healthy control (not recorded which).

This clonotype was counted once. The chain is built from TRBV10-1 and TRBJ1-2; tentatively, D is TRBD1 (6 bases). Germline V gives CDR1 WNHNN, CDR2 SYGVQD (reference sequence). V was shortened by 6 bases and J by 5 bases, with 13 bases between the two germline ends. CDR3 length: 13 amino acids. The CDR3 reads CASSVSGAYGYTF. The CDR3 coding sequence is TGCGCCAGCAGCGTGTCAGGGGCTTATGGCTACACCTTC.

This clonotype was detected once. The V gene is TRBV29-1, the J gene TRBJ1-1; D unresolved. The V end lost 3 bases, the J end lost 0 bases, and 8 bases lay between the germline ends. CDR3 size: 13 residues. Germline assignment: CDR1 SQVTM and CDR2 ANQGSEA. The CDR3 reads CSVEGRVNTEAFF. CDR3 nucleotide sequence: TGCAGCGTTGAGGGGAGGGTGAACACTGAAGCTTTCTTT.

The chain couples TRBV4-3 to TRBJ2-7, with unresolved D. CDR3 length equals 13 residues. V was shortened by 1 base and J by 3 bases, with 7 bases between the two germline ends. Germline V lookup: CDR1 LGHNA, CDR2 YSLEER. CDR3 nucleotides: TGCGCCAGCAGCCAAGTGGCAGACTACGAGCAGTACTTC. Amino acids: CASSQVADYEQYF.

DNA for the CDR3: TGTGCCAGCAGCTCAACCAATGAGCAGTTCTTC. Translated, it gives CASSSTNEQFF. This chain uses TRBV7-6 with TRBJ2-1; D gene unclear. Trimming removed 4 bases from V and 6 bases from J, with 4 bases in between. CDR1 is SGHVS and CDR2 is FNYEAQ in the germline V gene. This CDR3 has 11 amino acids.

This chain joins TRBV7-6 and TRBJ2-5, with D possibly being TRBD1 (6 bases). Germline V gene data show CDR1 as SGHVS and CDR2 as FNYEAQ. V gave up 5 bases and J gave up 5 bases, with 21 bases separating them. The CDR3 runs to 16 residues. The chain's CDR3 is CASSGTPNSKGETQYF. The CDR3 DNA reads TGTGCCAGCAGCGGGACACCTAATTCCAAGGGGGAGACCCAGTACTTC.

The chain employs TRBV5-1 and TRBJ1-1; no firm D call. The CDR3 loop spans 17 amino acids. Trimming took 1 base from V and 1 from J, leaving 17 bases between them. The germline gives CDR1 SGHRS, CDR2 YFSETQ. The CDR3: CASSLWTSIMRNTEAFF. The CDR3 coding sequence is TGCGCCAGCAGCTTGTGGACTTCTATCATGAGGAACACTGAAGCTTTCTTT.

This clonotype was detected only a few times. The V and J genes are TRBV7-2 and TRBJ2-6, with TRBD1 as a possible D gene (5 bases). The germline CDR1 and CDR2 sequences are SGHTA and FQGNSA. This CDR3 spans 16 amino acids. Trimming took off 8 bases at V and 2 bases at J, with 16 bases between the two ends. The CDR3: CASRILGRTGANVLTF. The CDR3 DNA reads TGTGCCAGCCGTATTTTGGGGCGGACTGGGGCCAACGTCCTGACTTTC.

The V call is TRBV7-2, the J call TRBJ2-7; tentatively, D is TRBD1 (5 bases). This CDR3 has 14 residues. CDR1 and CDR2 from the germline V gene are SGHTA and FQGNSA. Trimming shortened V by 2 bases and J by 10 bases, and 18 bases separated the two germline ends. CDR3 loop: CASSLSTGSGEQYF. CDR3 coding DNA: TGTGCCAGCAGCTTAAGCACAGGCAGTGGGGAACAGTACTTC.

This clonotype has ten or more counts. CDR3 sequence reads: CASSLAVGQETQYF. CDR3 in DNA: TGTGCCAGCAGCTTAGCCGTCGGTCAAGAGACCCAGTACTTC. The chain couples TRBV7-6 to TRBJ2-5; D call uncertain. The length of the CDR3 is 14 residues. Germline V gene data show CDR1 as SGHVS and CDR2 as FNYEAQ. Trimming took off 0 bases at V and 2 bases at J, with 7 bases between the two ends. Using reference TRBV7-6 and TRBJ2-5 for the parts outside the CDR3, the full variable domain is GAGVSQSPRYKVTKRGQDVALRCDPISGHVSLYWYRQALGQGPEFLTYFNYEAQQDKSGLPNDRFSAERPEGSISTLTIQRTEQRDSAMYRCASSLAVGQETQYFGPGTRLLVL.

The CDR3 region has the DNA TGTGCCAGCAGTTTAAGTGGGACAGCTTTTTCACCCCTCCACTTT. Residues: CASSLSGTAFSPLHF. The chain employs TRBV12-3 or TRBV12-4 and TRBJ1-6; TRBD1 matches at 7 bases. The CDR3 has 15 residues. V shed 2 bases, J shed 9 bases, and the junction held 7 bases outside the gene matches.

The rearrangement joins TRBV5-1 to TRBJ2-5; TRBD2 matches at 7 bases. With 2 bases clipped from V and 2 bases from J, the junction kept 6 bases outside the gene matches. Germline values: CDR1 SGHRS, CDR2 YFSETQ. This CDR3 contains 15 residues. CDR3 sequence (DNA): TGCGCCAGCAGCTTCGGACCGGGAGGACAAGAGACCCAGTACTTC. As protein: CASSFGPGGQETQYF. The whole variable domain, remainder taken from reference TRBV5-1 and TRBJ2-5, is KAGVTQTPRYLIKTRGQQVTLSCSPISGHRSVSWYQQTPGQGLQFLFEYFSETQRNKGNFPGRFSGRQFSNSRSEMNVSTLELGDSALYLCASSFGPGGQETQYFGPGTRLLVL.

The rearrangement links TRBV15 to TRBJ1-2, with D unclear. The CDR3 runs to 12 residues. Germline assignment: CDR1 LNHNV and CDR2 YYDKDF (reference sequence). Trimming took off 1 base at V and 8 bases at J, with 8 bases between the two ends. The CDR3 sequence: CATSRAEVGYTF. CDR3 bases: TGTGCCACCAGCAGAGCCGAGGTCGGCTACACCTTC. The variable domain in full, with the rest retrieved from reference TRBV15 and TRBJ1-2, is DAMVIQNPRYQVTQFGKPVTLSCSQTLNHNVMYWYQQKSSQAPKLLFHYYDKDFNNEADTPDNFQSRRPNTSFCFLDIRSPGLGDTAMYLCATSRAEVGYTFGSGTRLTVV.

The table lists this clonotype with many counts. The chain couples TRBV5-6 to TRBJ2-1; the D is unclear. Looked up from germline, CDR1 is SGHDT and CDR2 is YYEEEE. CDR3 length: 14 amino acids. Trimming took 2 bases from V and 3 from J, leaving 9 bases between them. The DNA for the CDR3 is TGTGCCAGCAGCTTTAACAATAACTACAATGAGCAGTTCTTC. It encodes CASSFNNNYNEQFF.

This clonotype was seen only once. The chain recombines TRBV19 with TRBJ1-5; D not resolved. The CDR3 consists of 16 residues. V lost 6 bases and J 2 bases, leaving 17 bases between the germline ends. The germline CDR1 and CDR2 sequences are LNHDA and SQIVND (reference sequence). The CDR3 spells CASRPTAVRGNQPQHF. DNA for the CDR3: TGTGCCAGTAGGCCCACAGCGGTTAGGGGCAATCAGCCCCAGCATTTT.

Turning to this clonotype: The CDR3 does not end in the conserved phenylalanine or tryptophan, so this is likely a read error. This sequence joins TRBV7-8 and TRBJ2-7; 9 nucleotides match TRBD1. The germline V gene has CDR1 SGHVS and CDR2 FQNEAQ. This CDR3 contains 16 residues. Unmatched junction bases numbered 6, after V lost 1 base and J lost 2 bases. The CDR3, as DNA: TGTGCCAGCAGCTTAGATGCGGGACAGGGTGCCTACGAGCAGTACCTC. Translation gives CASSLDAGQGAYEQYL.

The genes are TRBV10-3 and TRBJ1-2, with a weak D call TRBD1 (5 bases). This CDR3 has 17 amino acids. Germline V gives CDR1 ENHRY, CDR2 SYGVKD. The germline V and J ends were trimmed by 0 bases and 0 bases, with 14 bases remaining between them. The CDR3 sequence is CAISESSTGTPNYGYTF. The CDR3 DNA reads as TGTGCCATCAGTGAGTCGAGTACAGGCACTCCTAACTATGGCTACACCTTC.